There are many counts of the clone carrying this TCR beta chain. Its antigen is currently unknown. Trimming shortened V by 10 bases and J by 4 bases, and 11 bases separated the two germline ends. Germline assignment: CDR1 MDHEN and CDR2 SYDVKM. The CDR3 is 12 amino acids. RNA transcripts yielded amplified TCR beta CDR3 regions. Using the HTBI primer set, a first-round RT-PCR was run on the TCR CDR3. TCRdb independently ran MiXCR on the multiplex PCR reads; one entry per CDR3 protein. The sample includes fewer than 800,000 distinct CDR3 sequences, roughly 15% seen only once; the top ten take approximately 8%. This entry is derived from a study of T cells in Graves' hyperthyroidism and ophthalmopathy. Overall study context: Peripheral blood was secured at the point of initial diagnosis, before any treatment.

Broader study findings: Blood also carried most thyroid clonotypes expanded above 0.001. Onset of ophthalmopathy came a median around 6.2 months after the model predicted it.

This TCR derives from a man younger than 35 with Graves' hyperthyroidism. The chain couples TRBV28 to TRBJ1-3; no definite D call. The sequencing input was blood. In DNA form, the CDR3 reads TGTGCCACCCACGATCTGGGAAACACCATATATTTT. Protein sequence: CATHDLGNTIYF.